These T cell receptor beta chains were read from a single sample in a study of cytomegalovirus exposure and HLA in healthy donors. The protocol was immunoSEQ multiplex PCR, while the TCRdb copy is restricted to in-frame clones and leaves out a portion. The profile shows some 99,000 clones, roughly three quarters of them singletons. The sample consisted of PBMCs. These receptors originate from a female donor in good health and CMV-seronegative. Both conserved end residues are part of each CDR3. The order of the fields is J gene, V gene, clone size, D gene, CDR3 DNA, CDR3 protein. A D gene is named only where the DNA matches it firmly. Size tells how often a clone was seen (once, few, many) or the class of an expanded clone, and some rows leave it out.

>TRBJ2-3|TRBV4-2|-|-
TGTGCCAGCAGCCAAGACGGTTCAGATACGCAGTATTTT
CASSQDGSDTQYF
>TRBJ2-5|TRBV9|-|-
TGTGCCAGCAGCCTCCCGGCGGGGCGCGGAGAAGAGACCCAGTACTTC
CASSLPAGRGEETQYF
>TRBJ2-1|TRBV11-3|few|-
TGTGCCAGCAGCTTAGCCCAGGGAGGATTAGCTGAGCAGTTCTTC
CASSLAQGGLAEQFF
>TRBJ2-1|TRBV15|-|TRBD2
TGTGCCACCAGCAGACCCCCCGGACTAGCTAACTCCTACAATGAGCAGTTCTTC
CATSRPPGLANSYNEQFF
>TRBJ1-1|TRBV15|-|-
TGTGCCACCAGCAGGGGGTGGGGGGGCAGGACTGAAGCTTTCTTT
CATSRGWGGRTEAFF
>TRBJ2-5|TRBV5-1|few|-
TGCGCCAGCAGCTCCCCGGACAGAGATCGAGAGACCCAGTACTTC
CASSSPDRDRETQYF
>TRBJ2-5|TRBV4-1|few|TRBD2
TGCGCCAGCAGCCATTCTCGAGCGGGGGGGGAGACCCAGTACTTC
CASSHSRAGGETQYF
>TRBJ1-3|TRBV11-2|-|-
TGTGCCAGCAGCTCTTCCAGCTCTGGAAACACCATATATTTT
CASSSSSSGNTIYF
>TRBJ2-2|TRBV28|-|TRBD2
TGTGCCAGCAGATGGGGGGGAGAGGGCACCGGGGAGCTGTTTTTT
CASRWGGEGTGELFF
>TRBJ1-1|TRBV5-1|-|TRBD1
TGCGCCTCAACGACAGGGGCGAACACTGAAGCTTTCTTT
CASTTGANTEAFF
>TRBJ2-2|TRBV9|-|TRBD1
TGTGCCAGCAGCCTTAGGACAGGGTCCGGGGAGCTGTTTTTT
CASSLRTGSGELFF
>TRBJ2-7|TRBV27|-|-
TGTGCCAGCAGTTCAATAACTAACGAGCAGTACTTC
CASSSITNEQYF
>TRBJ1-2|TRBV7-8|-|-
TGTGCCAACAGCCCGACCGGGATCCCTAACTATGGCTACACCTTC
CANSPTGIPNYGYTF
>TRBJ2-5|TRBV7-8|-|TRBD1
TGTGCCAGCAGCTTAGGAGGGGGCGCGTTGGAGACCCAGTACTTC
CASSLGGGALETQYF
>TRBJ1-5|TRBV6-1|few|-
TGTGCCAGCAGAACCGACAGGAATCAGCCCCAGCATTTT
CASRTDRNQPQHF
>TRBJ2-2|TRBV5-1|-|-
TGCGCCAGCAGCGATTTGGGCAGGGTGAGGAGCACCGGGGAGCTGTTTTTT
CASSDLGRVRSTGELFF
>TRBJ1-1|TRBV7-6|few|-
TGTGCCAGCAGCTCCCGGGAGGGGATGAACACTGAAGCTTTCTTT
CASSSREGMNTEAFF
>TRBJ2-7|TRBV9|few|TRBD1
TGTGCCAGCAGCGTAGGGGCAGGGGGCAACTACGAGCAGTACTTC
CASSVGAGGNYEQYF
>TRBJ2-7|TRBV27|-|TRBD1
TGTGCCAGCAGTACCCGACAGGGATCCTACGAGCAGTACTTC
CASSTRQGSYEQYF
>TRBJ1-1|TRBV7-3|-|TRBD1
TGTGCCAGCAGCCTCAGGGGGTTTTCTGAAGCTTTCTTT
CASSLRGFSEAFF
>TRBJ2-1|TRBV15|-|-
TGTGCCACCAGCAGAGGGGGGGATGAGCAGTTCTTC
CATSRGGDEQFF
>TRBJ2-5|TRBV5-1|-|-
TGCGCCAGCAGCTACGGGTCCTCAGGGCGCGAGACCCAGTACTTC
CASSYGSSGRETQYF
>TRBJ2-7|TRBV4-2|-|-
TGTGCCAGCAGCCAAGATGTTTGGGAAGCGGTTTCCTACGAGCAGTACTTC
CASSQDVWEAVSYEQYF
>TRBJ2-7|TRBV6-1|-|-
TGTGCCAGCACGGGTCATCAGGGGTCGACCTACGAGCAGTACTTC
CASTGHQGSTYEQYF
>TRBJ1-3|TRBV27|-|-
TGTGCCAGCAGTCCTCAACAGGGTCGCTCTGGAAACACCATATATTTT
CASSPQQGRSGNTIYF
>TRBJ2-7|TRBV7-2|-|TRBD2
TGTGCCGGCAGCTTCGCCGGACTAGCGGGAGGAAGTTCCTACGAGCAGTACTTC
CAGSFAGLAGGSSYEQYF
>TRBJ1-1|TRBV14|many|TRBD1
TGTGCCAGCAGCCGCCAACAGGGGGCATACACTGAAGCTTTCTTT
CASSRQQGAYTEAFF
>TRBJ2-3|TRBV28|-|TRBD2
TGTGCCAGCAGTGTGACTAGCGGGAGTAGATGGGTGAATACGCAGTATTTT
CASSVTSGSRWVNTQYF
>TRBJ2-5|TRBV27|-|TRBD2
TGTGCCAGCAGCCTCGGGGGGGGTGAGACCCAGTACTTC
CASSLGGGETQYF
>TRBJ2-2|TRBV10-3|-|TRBD1
TGTGCCATCAGTGGACAGGGGGCAGCGAACACCGGGGAGCTGTTTTTT
CAISGQGAANTGELFF
>TRBJ1-5|TRBV30|-|-
TGTGCCTGGGGAAAGGTCGCGGGTCAGCCCCAGCATTTT
CAWGKVAGQPQHF
>TRBJ2-3|TRBV2|-|-
TGTGCCAGCAGTTCACCTAGCGTCGTCCAGTATTTT
CASSSPSVVQYF
>TRBJ1-5|TRBV27|-|TRBD1
TGTGCCAGCAGTCCCTTACAGGGGGCGCAACGTCAGCCCCAGCATTTT
CASSPLQGAQRQPQHF
>TRBJ2-7|TRBV19|-|-
TGTGCCAGTAGTATAGGATCAGGGGCCGGTTCCGAGCAGTACTTC
CASSIGSGAGSEQYF
>TRBJ2-3|TRBV5-4|-|TRBD2
TGTGCCAGCAGCTTGGCCTTGCGGGGGGGCACAGATACGCAGTATTTT
CASSLALRGGTDTQYF
>TRBJ2-7|TRBV7-2|-|TRBD2
TGTGCCAGCAGCTTGGCTAGCGGGCAAGCCTACGAGCAGTACTTC
CASSLASGQAYEQYF
>TRBJ1-6|TRBV27|few|-
TGTGCCAGCAGTTTCCCCGGGGGGCGGAATTCACCCCTCCACTTT
CASSFPGGRNSPLHF
>TRBJ1-1|TRBV9|few|TRBD1
TGTGCCAGCAGCGTATTCAGGGGGCCCATGAACACTGAAGCTTTCTTT
CASSVFRGPMNTEAFF
>TRBJ1-6|TRBV5-6|-|-
TGTGCCAGCAGCGTTGACAGGTTCCCATCGCCCCTCCACTTT
CASSVDRFPSPLHF
>TRBJ1-4|TRBV7-2|-|-
TGTGCCAGCAGTCCAGGGGTGGTCGATGAAAAACTGTTTTTT
CASSPGVVDEKLFF
>TRBJ1-3|TRBV4-2|-|TRBD1
TGTGCCAGCAGCCCGTCCGGACAGGGGGGAAACACCATATATTTT
CASSPSGQGGNTIYF
>TRBJ2-3|TRBV5-4|-|TRBD2
TGTGCCAGCAGCCACACTGGGAATGAACCTAGCGGGAGTTCCCAGTATTTT
CASSHTGNEPSGSSQYF
>TRBJ1-5|TRBV19|-|-
TGTGCCAGTAGAAGGACAGAGAGCAATCAGCCCCAGCATTTT
CASRRTESNQPQHF
>TRBJ2-5|TRBV2|-|TRBD2
TGTGCCACCACCTCCCCGGGGGGAGAGACCCAGTACTTC
CATTSPGGETQYF
>TRBJ1-3|TRBV2|-|-
TGTGCCAGCAGTGTTAAAGGAAACACCATATATTTT
CASSVKGNTIYF
>TRBJ2-3|TRBV7-3|-|TRBD2
TGTGCCAGCAGCTTAACGGGTAGCGGGGGCACAGATACGCAGTATTTT
CASSLTGSGGTDTQYF
>TRBJ1-3|TRBV7-6|-|-
TGTGCCAGCAGCTTAGCGCTAGGAGGGACTTCTGGAAACACCATATATTTT
CASSLALGGTSGNTIYF
>TRBJ2-5|TRBV18|few|TRBD2
TGTGCCAGCTCACCACCGTCGGGACTAGCCGAGACCCAGTACTTC
CASSPPSGLAETQYF
>TRBJ2-7|TRBV5-4|-|TRBD1
TGTGCCAGCAGCTTGGACTACCGGGACAGGGGTTACGAGCAGTACTTC
CASSLDYRDRGYEQYF
>TRBJ1-1|TRBV2|-|-
TGTGCCAGCAGTGAGACAGGCCGCGTCTTAGCTTTCTTT
CASSETGRVLAFF
>TRBJ2-1|TRBV7-3|-|TRBD1
TGTGCCAGCAGCTTCGACAGGGGGGCCTACAATGAGCAGTTCTTC
CASSFDRGAYNEQFF
>TRBJ1-2|TRBV10-3|-|TRBD1
TGTGCCATCAGTGAGTCACGGGACAGCCCAGGGCCTAACTATGGCTACACCTTC
CAISESRDSPGPNYGYTF
>TRBJ2-1|TRBV12-5|few|-
TGTGCTAGTGGTCTAGGACAGCTGTCCTACAATGAGCAGTTCTTC
CASGLGQLSYNEQFF
>TRBJ1-5|TRBV4-3|few|-
TGCGCCAGCAGCCAAGGACTCGGCAATCAGCCCCAGCATTTT
CASSQGLGNQPQHF